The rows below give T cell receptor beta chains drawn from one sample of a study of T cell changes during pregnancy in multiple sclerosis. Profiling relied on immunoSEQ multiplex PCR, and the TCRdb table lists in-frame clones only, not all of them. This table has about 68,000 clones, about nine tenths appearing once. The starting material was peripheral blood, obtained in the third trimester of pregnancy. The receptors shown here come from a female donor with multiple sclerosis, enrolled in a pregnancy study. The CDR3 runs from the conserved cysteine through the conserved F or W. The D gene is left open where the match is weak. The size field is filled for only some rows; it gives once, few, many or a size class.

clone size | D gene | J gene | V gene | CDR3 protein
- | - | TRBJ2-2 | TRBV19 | CASSGSGAATGELFF
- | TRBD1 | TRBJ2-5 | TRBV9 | CASSTGQGGETQYF
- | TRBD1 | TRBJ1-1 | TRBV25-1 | CASSGDPGQITEAFF
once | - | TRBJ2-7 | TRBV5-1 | CASSLAGFNEQYF
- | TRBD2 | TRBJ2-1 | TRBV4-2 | CASSQDRISGRGQFF
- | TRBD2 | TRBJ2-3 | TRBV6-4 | CASSELAGGPTDTQYF
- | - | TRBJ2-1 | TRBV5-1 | CASSSGLPSSYNEQFF
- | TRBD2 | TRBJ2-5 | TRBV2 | CASRKGLAGGLQETQYF
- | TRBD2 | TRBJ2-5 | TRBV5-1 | CASSLSGGEETQYF
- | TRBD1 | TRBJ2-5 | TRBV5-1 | CASSLLRQGGQYQETQYF
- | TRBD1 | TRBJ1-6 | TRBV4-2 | CASSRTEIRDSNSPLHF
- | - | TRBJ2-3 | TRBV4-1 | CASSQDGGGAGTDTQYF
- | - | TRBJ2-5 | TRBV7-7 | CASSLDIQETQYF
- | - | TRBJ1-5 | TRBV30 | CAWSNYRDSRAQHF
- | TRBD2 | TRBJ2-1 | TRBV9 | CASSVGATGGLSEQFF
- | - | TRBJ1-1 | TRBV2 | CASRVGGEWSEAFF
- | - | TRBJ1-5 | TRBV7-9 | CASSSAGRPQHF
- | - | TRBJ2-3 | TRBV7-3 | CASSLQEDTDTQYF